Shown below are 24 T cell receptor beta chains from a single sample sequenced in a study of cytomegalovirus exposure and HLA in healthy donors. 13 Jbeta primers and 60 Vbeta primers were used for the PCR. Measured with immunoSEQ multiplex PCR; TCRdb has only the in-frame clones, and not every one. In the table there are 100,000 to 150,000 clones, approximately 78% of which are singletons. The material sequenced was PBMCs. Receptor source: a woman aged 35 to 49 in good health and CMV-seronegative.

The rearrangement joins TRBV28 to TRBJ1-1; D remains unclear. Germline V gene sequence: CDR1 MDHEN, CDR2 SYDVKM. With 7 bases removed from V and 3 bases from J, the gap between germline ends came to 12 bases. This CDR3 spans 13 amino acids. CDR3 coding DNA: TGTGCCAGCATATCGGTCATTTACACTGAAGCTTTCTTT. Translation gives CASISVIYTEAFF.

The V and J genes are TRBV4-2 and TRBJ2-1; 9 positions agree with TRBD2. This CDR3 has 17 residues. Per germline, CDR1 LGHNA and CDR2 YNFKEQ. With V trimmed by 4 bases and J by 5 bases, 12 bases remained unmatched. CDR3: CASSLQVPTSGNNEQFF. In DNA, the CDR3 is TGTGCCAGCAGCCTCCAAGTCCCGACTAGCGGTAACAATGAGCAGTTCTTC.

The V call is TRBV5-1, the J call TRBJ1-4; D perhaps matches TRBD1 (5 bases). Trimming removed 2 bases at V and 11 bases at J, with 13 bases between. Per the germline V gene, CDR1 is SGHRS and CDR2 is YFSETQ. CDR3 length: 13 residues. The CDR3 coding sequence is TGCGCCAGCAGCTTTGAGGGAGGGGAGAAACTGTTTTTT. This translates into CASSFEGGEKLFF.

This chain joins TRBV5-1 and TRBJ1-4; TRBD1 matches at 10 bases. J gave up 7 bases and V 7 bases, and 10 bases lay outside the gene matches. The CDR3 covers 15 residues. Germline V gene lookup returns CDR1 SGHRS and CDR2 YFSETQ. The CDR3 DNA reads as TGCGCCAGCCATACCGGACAGGGGGAAGTTGAAAAACTGTTTTTT. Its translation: CASHTGQGEVEKLFF.

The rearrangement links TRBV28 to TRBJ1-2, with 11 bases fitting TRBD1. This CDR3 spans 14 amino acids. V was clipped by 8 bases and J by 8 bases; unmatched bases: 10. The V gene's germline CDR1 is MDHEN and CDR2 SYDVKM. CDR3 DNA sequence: TGTGCCAGCGGAAGAGGGACAGGGGGTCACGGCTACACCTTC. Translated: CASGRGTGGHGYTF.

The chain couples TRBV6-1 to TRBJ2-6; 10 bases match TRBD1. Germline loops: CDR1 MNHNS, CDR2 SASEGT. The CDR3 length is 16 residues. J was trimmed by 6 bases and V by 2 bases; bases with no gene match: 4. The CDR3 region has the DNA TGTGCCAGCAGTGAATGGGACAGGGGTCTGGCCAACGTCCTGACTTTC. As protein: CASSEWDRGLANVLTF.

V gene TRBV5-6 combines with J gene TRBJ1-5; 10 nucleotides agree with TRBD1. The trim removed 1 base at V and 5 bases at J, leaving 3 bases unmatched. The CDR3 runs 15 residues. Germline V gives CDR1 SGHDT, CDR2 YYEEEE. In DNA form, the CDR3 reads TGTGCCAGCAGCTTGAGTGGGACAGGGGATCAGCCCCAGCATTTT. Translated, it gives CASSLSGTGDQPQHF.

CDR3 region: CASSPGLAGAYEQYF. CDR3 DNA sequence: TGTGCCAGCAGTCCCGGACTAGCGGGGGCCTACGAGCAGTACTTC. This rearrangement joins TRBV2 to TRBJ2-7; 13 nucleotides line up with TRBD2. The CDR3 contains 15 residues. With 5 bases clipped from V and 2 bases from J, the junction kept 3 bases outside the gene matches. Germline CDR1 reads SNHLY; CDR2 reads FYNNEI.

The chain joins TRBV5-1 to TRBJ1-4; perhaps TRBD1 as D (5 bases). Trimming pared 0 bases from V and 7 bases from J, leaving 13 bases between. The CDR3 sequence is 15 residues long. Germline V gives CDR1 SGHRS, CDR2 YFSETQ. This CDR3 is CASSLVGAVGEKLFF. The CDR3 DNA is TGCGCCAGCAGCTTGGTAGGGGCCGTGGGTGAAAAACTGTTTTTT. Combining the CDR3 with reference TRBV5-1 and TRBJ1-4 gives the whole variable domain KAGVTQTPRYLIKTRGQQVTLSCSPISGHRSVSWYQQTPGQGLQFLFEYFSETQRNKGNFPGRFSGRQFSNSRSEMNVSTLELGDSALYLCASSLVGAVGEKLFFGSGTQLSVL.

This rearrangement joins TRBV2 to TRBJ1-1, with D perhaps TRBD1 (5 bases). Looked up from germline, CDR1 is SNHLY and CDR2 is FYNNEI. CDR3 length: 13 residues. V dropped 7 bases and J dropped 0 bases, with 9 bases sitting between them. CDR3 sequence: CASKQDMNTEAFF. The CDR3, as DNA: TGTGCCAGCAAACAGGACATGAACACTGAAGCTTTCTTT.

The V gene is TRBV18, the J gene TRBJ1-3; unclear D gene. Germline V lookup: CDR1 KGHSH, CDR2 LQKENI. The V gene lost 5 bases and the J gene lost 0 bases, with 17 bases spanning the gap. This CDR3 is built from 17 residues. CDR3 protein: CASSASERDYSGNTIYF. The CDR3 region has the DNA TGTGCCAGCTCAGCCTCGGAGCGGGATTACTCTGGAAACACCATATATTTT.

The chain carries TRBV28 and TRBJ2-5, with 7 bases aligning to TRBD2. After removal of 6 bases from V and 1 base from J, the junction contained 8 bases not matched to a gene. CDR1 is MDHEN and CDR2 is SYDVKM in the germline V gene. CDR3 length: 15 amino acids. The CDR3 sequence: CASSWRSGIQETQYF. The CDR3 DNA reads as TGTGCCAGCAGCTGGCGGAGCGGGATCCAAGAGACCCAGTACTTC.

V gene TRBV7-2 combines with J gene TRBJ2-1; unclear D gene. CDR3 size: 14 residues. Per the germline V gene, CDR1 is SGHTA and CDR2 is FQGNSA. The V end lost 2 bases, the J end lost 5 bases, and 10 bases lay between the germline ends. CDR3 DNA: TGTGCCAGCAGCTTAATCCGCGGCCACAATGAGCAGTTCTTC. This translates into CASSLIRGHNEQFF.

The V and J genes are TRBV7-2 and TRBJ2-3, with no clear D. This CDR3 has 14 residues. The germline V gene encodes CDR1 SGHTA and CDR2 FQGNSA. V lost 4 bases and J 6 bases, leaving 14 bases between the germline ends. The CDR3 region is CASSYREAADTQYF. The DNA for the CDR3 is TGTGCCAGCAGCTACCGCGAGGCTGCGGATACGCAGTATTTT.

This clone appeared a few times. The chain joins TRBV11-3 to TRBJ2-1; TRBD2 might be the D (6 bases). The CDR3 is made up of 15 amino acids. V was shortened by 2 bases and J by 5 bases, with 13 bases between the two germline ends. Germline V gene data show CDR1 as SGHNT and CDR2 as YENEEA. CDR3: CASSLNPGLNNEQFF. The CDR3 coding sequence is TGTGCCAGCAGCTTAAACCCGGGACTCAACAATGAGCAGTTCTTC. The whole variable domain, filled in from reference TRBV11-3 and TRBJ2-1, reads EAGVVQSPRYKIIEKKQPVAFWCNPISGHNTLYWYLQNLGQGPELLIRYENEEAVDDSQLPKDRFSAERLKGVDSTLKIQPAELGDSAVYLCASSLNPGLNNEQFFGPGTRLTVL.

CDR3 DNA sequence: TGTGCCAGCAGCTTAAACAGGGACCAGCCCCAGCATTTT. It specifies CASSLNRDQPQHF. The chain recombines TRBV7-6 with TRBJ1-5; maybe TRBD1 (6 bases). Germline lookup yields CDR1 SGHVS and CDR2 FNYEAQ. CDR3 length equals 13 residues. V lost 2 bases, J lost 7 bases, and 9 bases lay in between.

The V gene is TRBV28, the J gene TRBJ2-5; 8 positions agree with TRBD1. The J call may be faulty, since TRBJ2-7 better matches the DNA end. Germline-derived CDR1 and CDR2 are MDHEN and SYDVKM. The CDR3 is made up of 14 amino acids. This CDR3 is CASSNGQGHYEQYF. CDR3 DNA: TGTGCCAGCAGTAACGGACAGGGACACTACGAGCAGTACTTC.

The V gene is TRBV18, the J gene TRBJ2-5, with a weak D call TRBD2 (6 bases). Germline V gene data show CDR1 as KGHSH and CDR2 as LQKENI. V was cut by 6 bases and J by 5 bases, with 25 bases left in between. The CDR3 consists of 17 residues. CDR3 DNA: TGTGCCAGCTCCCCATCGATGTCGGGAGAGGGGTCCGAGACCCAGTACTTC. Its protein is CASSPSMSGEGSETQYF.

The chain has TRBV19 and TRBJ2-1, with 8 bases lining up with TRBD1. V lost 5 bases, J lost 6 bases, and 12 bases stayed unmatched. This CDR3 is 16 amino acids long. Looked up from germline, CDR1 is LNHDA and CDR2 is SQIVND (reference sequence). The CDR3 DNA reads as TGTGCCAGTAGTTATACTCGGACAGGGTGGGGCAATGAGCAGTTCTTC. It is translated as CASSYTRTGWGNEQFF.

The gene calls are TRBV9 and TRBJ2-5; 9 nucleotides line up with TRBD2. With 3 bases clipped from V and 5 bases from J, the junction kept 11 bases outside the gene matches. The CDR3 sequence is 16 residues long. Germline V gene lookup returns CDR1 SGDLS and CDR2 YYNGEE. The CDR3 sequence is CASSGGGLAGTETQYF. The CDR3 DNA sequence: TGTGCCAGCAGCGGCGGTGGGCTAGCGGGAACGGAGACCCAGTACTTC.

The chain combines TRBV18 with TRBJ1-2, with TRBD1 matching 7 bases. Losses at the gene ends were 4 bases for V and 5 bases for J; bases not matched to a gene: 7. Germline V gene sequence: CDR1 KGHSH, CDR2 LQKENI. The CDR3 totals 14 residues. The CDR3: CASSLGQSSYGYTF. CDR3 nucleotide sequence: TGTGCCAGCTCACTGGGACAGTCGAGTTATGGCTACACCTTC.

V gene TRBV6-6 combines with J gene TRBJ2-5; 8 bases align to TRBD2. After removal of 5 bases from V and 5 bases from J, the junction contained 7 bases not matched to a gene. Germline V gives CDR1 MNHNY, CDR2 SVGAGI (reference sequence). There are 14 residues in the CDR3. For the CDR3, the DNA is TGTGCCAGCAGTCCCAGCGGGAGCTCGGAGACCCAGTACTTC. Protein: CASSPSGSSETQYF.

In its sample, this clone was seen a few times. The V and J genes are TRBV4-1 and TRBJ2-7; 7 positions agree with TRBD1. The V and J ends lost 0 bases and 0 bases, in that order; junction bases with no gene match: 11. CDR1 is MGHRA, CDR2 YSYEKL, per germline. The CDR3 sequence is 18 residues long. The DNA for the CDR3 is TGCGCCAGCAGCCAAGACCCGCTAGGGACAGTAATCTCCTACGAGCAGTACTTC. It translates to CASSQDPLGTVISYEQYF.

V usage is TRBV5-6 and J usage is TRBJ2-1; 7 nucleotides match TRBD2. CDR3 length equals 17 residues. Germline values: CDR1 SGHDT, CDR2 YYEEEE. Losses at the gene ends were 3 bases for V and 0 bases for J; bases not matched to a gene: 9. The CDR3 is CASSSPPRGSSYNEQFF. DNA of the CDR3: TGTGCCAGCAGCTCCCCCCCGCGCGGGAGCTCCTACAATGAGCAGTTCTTC.